The 10 T cell receptor beta chains below were found in one sample sequenced in a study of cytomegalovirus exposure and HLA in healthy donors. It was with 60 Vbeta and 13 Jbeta primers that the PCR ran. The assay was immunoSEQ multiplex PCR, and TCRdb's table has in-frame clones only and misses some. The top ten hold 2.5% of the sample, which has 95,000 to 120,000 clones, about 79% seen once. The sequenced sample was PBMCs. The receptors were gathered from a woman younger than 35 in good health and CMV-seronegative.

This chain joins TRBV29-1 and TRBJ1-4; D not certain. Trimming took 4 bases from V and 4 from J, leaving 10 bases between them. Germline V gene data show CDR1 as SQVTM and CDR2 as ANQGSEA. The CDR3 sequence is 13 residues long. CDR3 sequence: CSVVWQNNEKLFF. DNA of the CDR3: TGCAGCGTTGTTTGGCAGAATAATGAAAAACTGTTTTTT.

There are a few counts of this clone. This chain joins TRBV19 and TRBJ1-4, with no clear D. CDR3 size: 15 residues. Trimming shortened V by 0 bases and J by 9 bases, and 14 bases separated the two germline ends. The V gene's germline CDR1 is LNHDA and CDR2 SQIVND (reference sequence). As DNA, the CDR3 is TGTGCCAGTAGTATAGAGAGTTACGCGGGGAAAAAACTGTTTTTT. Translating it yields CASSIESYAGKKLFF.

The table lists this clone with a few counts. J is TRBJ1-2 and V is TRBV14; the D gene is possibly TRBD1 (6 bases). The germline gives CDR1 SGHDN, CDR2 FVKESK. The ends were cut back, 3 bases at V and 4 bases at J, with 6 bases in the middle. The CDR3 contains 12 residues. The CDR3 here is CASSQTGYGYTF. In nucleotides, the CDR3 is TGTGCCAGCAGCCAGACAGGCTATGGCTACACCTTC.

The rearrangement joins TRBV11-2 to TRBJ2-7, with 7 bases identical to TRBD1. The CDR3 is 13 amino acids. Losses at the gene ends were 3 bases for V and 2 bases for J; bases not matched to a gene: 1. Germline CDR1 SGHAT, CDR2 FQNNGV. The CDR3 coding sequence is TGTGCCAGCAGCTTCGACAGGGCCTACGAGCAGTACGTC. It codes for CASSFDRAYEQYV.

This chain links TRBV28 with TRBJ2-7; TRBD2 matches 8 bases. V trimming: 2 bases; J trimming: 3 bases; junction bases outside the gene matches: 3. This CDR3 spans 14 amino acids. Looked up from germline, CDR1 is MDHEN and CDR2 is SYDVKM. The CDR3 nucleotides read TGTGCCAGCAGTTTAGGTAGCGGGAACTACGAGCAGTACTTC. The encoded protein is CASSLGSGNYEQYF.

The genes are TRBV2 and TRBJ2-7, with 12 bases fitting TRBD1. The CDR3 consists of 14 residues. Germline CDR1 is SNHLY and CDR2 is FYNNEI. J gave up 5 bases and V 10 bases, and 9 bases lay outside the gene matches. CDR3 loop: CATHRDRGHDEQYF. The CDR3 coding sequence is TGTGCCACGCACCGGGACAGGGGGCACGACGAGCAGTACTTC.

CDR3 nucleotide sequence: TGTGCCAGCAGCGCCCCAGGTCAGCCCCAGCATTTT. This sequence encodes CASSAPGQPQHF. The chain combines TRBV7-9 with TRBJ1-5, with D unresolved. The CDR3 contains 12 residues. The V end was cut by 5 bases, the J end by 6 bases, with 8 bases between. Germline lookup yields CDR1 SEHNR and CDR2 FQNEAQ (reference sequence).

This chain's CDR3 is CASSSGTDGYTF. The CDR3, as DNA: TGTGCCAGCAGCTCCGGGACAGATGGCTACACCTTC. V and J are TRBV28 and TRBJ1-2; 7 nucleotides match TRBD1. This CDR3 has 12 amino acids. Germline loops: CDR1 MDHEN, CDR2 SYDVKM. V was clipped by 6 bases and J by 6 bases; unmatched bases: 4.

The chain recombines TRBV7-2 with TRBJ2-3, with 8 bases matching TRBD2. V shed 5 bases, J shed 0 bases, and the junction held 7 bases outside the gene matches. Germline V gene sequence: CDR1 SGHTA, CDR2 FQGNSA. The CDR3 has 16 amino acids. CDR3 amino acids: CASSQDSGVSTDTQYF. CDR3 DNA: TGTGCCAGCAGCCAGGATAGCGGGGTTAGCACAGATACGCAGTATTTT.

The chain employs TRBV2 and TRBJ2-7; 9 bases align to TRBD1. The CDR3 consists of 15 residues. V dropped 1 base and J dropped 2; count of bases not matched to a gene: 3. Germline CDR1 is SNHLY and CDR2 is FYNNEI. CDR3 DNA sequence: TGTGCCAGCAGTGAAGGGGGACAGGGCCCCTACGAGCAGTACTTC. Translating gives CASSEGGQGPYEQYF.